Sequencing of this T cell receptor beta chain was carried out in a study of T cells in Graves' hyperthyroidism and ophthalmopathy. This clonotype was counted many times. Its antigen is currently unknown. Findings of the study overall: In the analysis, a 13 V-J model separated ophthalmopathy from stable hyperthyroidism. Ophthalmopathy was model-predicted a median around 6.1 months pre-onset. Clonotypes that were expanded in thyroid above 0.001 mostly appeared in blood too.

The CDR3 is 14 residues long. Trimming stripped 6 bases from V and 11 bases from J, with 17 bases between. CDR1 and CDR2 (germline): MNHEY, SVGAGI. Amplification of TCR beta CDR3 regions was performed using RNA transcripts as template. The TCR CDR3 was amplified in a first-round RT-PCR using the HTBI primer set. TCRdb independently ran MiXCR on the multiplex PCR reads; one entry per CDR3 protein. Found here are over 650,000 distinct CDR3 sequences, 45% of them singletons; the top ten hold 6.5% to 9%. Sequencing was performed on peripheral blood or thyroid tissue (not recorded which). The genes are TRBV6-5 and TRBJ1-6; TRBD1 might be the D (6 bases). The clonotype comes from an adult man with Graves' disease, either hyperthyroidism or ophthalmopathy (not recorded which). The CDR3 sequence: CASRESGERTPLHF. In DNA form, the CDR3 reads TGTGCCAGCAGGGAGTCAGGGGAACGGACACCCCTCCACTTT.